Each of the 13 T cell receptor beta chains below was sequenced from the same sample in a study of blood T cell repertoires in COVID-19. TCRdb's copy holds only in-frame clones and misses some; the assay was immunoSEQ multiplex PCR. The table lists around 330,000 clones, around 86% of them singletons. Source material: PBMCs or T cells enriched from blood (not recorded which). These receptors were collected from a man between 60 and 70 years old who had recovered from COVID-19.

The J gene is TRBJ2-1, the V gene TRBV6-4; 11 bases agree with TRBD2. Germline trimming cut 4 bases from V and 4 bases from J; bases unmatched to any gene: 3. The germline CDR1 and CDR2 sequences are MRHNA and SNTAGT. This CDR3 spans 15 amino acids. In nucleotides, the CDR3 is TGTGCCAGCAGTGGCGGGACTAGCGGTTACAATGAGCAGTTCTTC. Translated: CASSGGTSGYNEQFF.

The chain carries TRBV28 and TRBJ2-1, with D possibly matching TRBD1 (7 bases). CDR3 length equals 15 residues. Germline CDR1 reads MDHEN; CDR2 reads SYDVKM. Trimming removed 8 bases from V and 4 bases from J, with 18 bases in between. The DNA of the CDR3 is TGTGCCAGCGGGGGGACCGGGACAGCTTACAATGAGCAGTTCTTC. It codes for CASGGTGTAYNEQFF.

Details on this clone: The junction differs from germline at one of its ends, possibly a read error. The CDR3 sequence is CASSLDRGSYNEQFF. The CDR3 nucleotides read TGTGCTAGCAGCCTCGACAGGGGGTCCTACAATGAGCAGTTCTTC. V is TRBV7-7 and J is TRBJ2-1, with 9 bases aligning to TRBD1. CDR1 and CDR2 from the germline V gene are SSHAT and FNYEAQ (reference sequence). The CDR3 has 15 residues.

The chain is built from TRBV5-3 and TRBJ2-7; 12 bases map to TRBD2. TRBV5-3 is an ORF, with its function uncertain. V gave up 4 bases and J gave up 0 bases; unmatched junction bases: 8. The CDR3 covers 17 residues. For the CDR3, the DNA is TGTGCCAGAAGCAGCCCCGGGACTAGCGGGTACTCCTACGAGCAGTACTTC. Translated, it gives CARSSPGTSGYSYEQYF.

V gene TRBV5-1 combines with J gene TRBJ1-5; D call uncertain. Trimming removed 0 bases at V and 6 bases at J, with 7 bases between. Per the germline V gene, CDR1 is SGHRS and CDR2 is YFSETQ. This CDR3 has 13 residues. This chain's CDR3 is CASSLAPSQPQHF. CDR3 nucleotide sequence: TGCGCCAGCAGCTTGGCCCCCAGTCAGCCCCAGCATTTT.

A single count supports this clone. The chain has TRBV28 and TRBJ2-2; D gene uncertain. This CDR3 comprises 12 residues. V was clipped by 7 bases and J by 4 bases, with 7 bases between them. Germline V lookup: CDR1 MDHEN, CDR2 SYDVKM. DNA for the CDR3: TGTGCCAGCACCCTAAGCACCGGGGAGCTGTTTTTT. Protein: CASTLSTGELFF.

The CDR3 sequence: CASSASGTYEQYF. The CDR3 region has the DNA TGTGCCAGCAGCGCTAGCGGGACATACGAGCAGTACTTC. V usage is TRBV6-2 or TRBV6-3 and J usage is TRBJ2-7; 9 bases line up with TRBD2. This CDR3 spans 13 amino acids. V lost 6 bases and J lost 4; bases outside the gene matches: 4. Germline-derived CDR1 and CDR2 are MNHEY and SVGEGT.

This chain uses TRBV7-2 with TRBJ2-2; 8 nucleotides match TRBD1. CDR1 and CDR2 from the germline V gene are SGHTA and FQGNSA. The CDR3 is 16 amino acids. The ends lost 5 bases at V and 7 bases at J; junction bases unmatched: 12. CDR3 loop: CASSDRTGFGNGELFF. The CDR3 coding sequence is TGTGCCAGCAGCGATCGGACAGGGTTTGGAAACGGGGAGCTGTTTTTT.

J is TRBJ1-2 and V is TRBV28, with TRBD1 identical over 9 bases. Germline CDR1 reads MDHEN; CDR2 reads SYDVKM. CDR3 length equals 15 residues. Trimming at V came to 6 bases and at J to 5 bases, leaving 10 bases not matched to a gene. CDR3 protein: CASSPRGQGSYGYTF. CDR3 DNA: TGTGCCAGCAGCCCGCGGGGACAGGGATCATATGGCTACACCTTC.

V is TRBV28 and J is TRBJ2-1, with 9 bases matching TRBD2. Germline V gives CDR1 MDHEN, CDR2 SYDVKM. The V and J ends lost 6 bases and 7 bases, in that order; junction bases with no gene match: 10. The CDR3 covers 15 residues. This CDR3 reads CASRPLAGDRNEQFF. The CDR3 bases are TGTGCCAGCAGACCTTTAGCGGGAGATCGGAATGAGCAGTTCTTC.

This clone was seen a handful of times. The rearrangement links TRBV5-4 to TRBJ2-7, with 10 nucleotides matching TRBD2. CDR3 size: 16 residues. Germline V gives CDR1 SGHNT, CDR2 YYREEE (reference sequence). V was pared by 4 bases and J by 0 bases, with 7 bases of the junction left unmatched. Here the CDR3 DNA reads TGTGCCAGCAGCCCAACTAGCGGGAAATCCTCCTACGAGCAGTACTTC. Translation gives CASSPTSGKSSYEQYF.

This clone was counted once. The chain combines TRBV6-1 with TRBJ2-2, with 12 bases matching TRBD2. Germline V gives CDR1 MNHNS, CDR2 SASEGT. Germline trimming cut 4 bases from V and 6 bases from J; bases unmatched to any gene: 6. CDR3 length: 16 residues. CDR3 region: CASSGTSGIGSGELFF. The CDR3 region has the DNA TGTGCCAGCAGTGGGACTAGCGGGATTGGGTCCGGGGAGCTGTTTTTT.

This rearrangement joins TRBV27 to TRBJ2-7; 8 bases align to TRBD1. V gave up 9 bases and J gave up 2 bases; unmatched junction bases: 21. This CDR3 has 18 amino acids. The V gene's germline CDR1 is MNHEY and CDR2 SMNVEV (reference sequence). The CDR3 region is CASKLRTGLQKGAYEQYF. DNA for the CDR3: TGTGCCAGTAAATTGCGGACAGGGCTCCAAAAGGGGGCCTACGAGCAGTACTTC.